Presented here are 29 T cell receptor beta chains from one specimen sequenced in a study of post-analysis software for immune sequencing data. Findings of the study overall: TRBV segments more frequent in patients than in controls numbered five and included TRBV5-6, TRBV5-1 and TRBV20-1.

Antigens for these TCRs are unknown. Unique molecular identifiers were present in the TCR beta cDNA libraries. TCRdb used MiXCR to reprocess the PCR reads, holding one entry per CDR3 protein. Of 450,000 to 650,000 distinct CDR3 sequences listed, about 44% are singletons. The sequenced sample consisted of blood. The origin of the receptors is a girl between 10 and 17 years old with multiple sclerosis.

In nucleotides, the CDR3 is TGTGCCAGCAGCCCCCGACAGAAAATTGGGTCAGATACGCAGTATTTT. It yields the protein CASSPRQKIGSDTQYF. This rearrangement joins TRBV4-2 to TRBJ2-3; perhaps TRBD1 as D (5 bases). Germline CDR1 reads LGHNA; CDR2 reads YNFKEQ. The V and J ends lost 4 bases and 4 bases respectively, with 18 bases between them. The CDR3 has 16 residues.

The sample holds a few counts of this clonotype. The rearrangement uses TRBV6-5 and TRBJ2-7, with D perhaps matching TRBD1 (6 bases). The end of the DNA aligns better with TRBJ2-5, so the J call may be wrong. The CDR3 spans 14 residues. From germline, CDR1 is MNHEY and CDR2 SVGAGI. DNA of the CDR3: TGTGCCAGCAGTTACTCGAGCAGGGGAGAGACCCAGTACTTC. It encodes CASSYSSRGETQYF.

The chain combines TRBV20-1 with TRBJ2-3; D is uncertain. The CDR3 is 14 amino acids. From germline, CDR1 is DFQATT and CDR2 SNEGSKA (reference sequence). CDR3 sequence: CSARYVEATDTQYF. As DNA, the CDR3 is TGCAGCGCCAGATATGTAGAAGCGACAGATACGCAGTATTTT.

The table lists this clonotype with a few counts. V and J are TRBV29-1 and TRBJ2-5, with D tentatively TRBD1 or TRBD2 (5 bases each). The V end lost 3 bases, the J end lost 1 base, and 15 bases lay between the germline ends. Germline V gives CDR1 SQVTM, CDR2 ANQGSEA. The CDR3 totals 15 residues. Here the CDR3 reads CSVDGRERGQETQYF. The CDR3 DNA reads TGCAGCGTTGATGGACGGGAAAGGGGCCAAGAGACCCAGTACTTC.

CDR3 sequence (DNA): TGTGCCACCACAGGGGATTGGGGTGAAAAACTGTTTTTT. Encoded protein: CATTGDWGEKLFF. The rearrangement uses TRBV10-3 and TRBJ1-4; TRBD1 matches 7 bases. V was clipped by 10 bases and J by 7 bases; unmatched bases: 9. The CDR3 runs to 13 residues. CDR1 is ENHRY, CDR2 SYGVKD, per germline.

This clonotype was seen once. Being one base from a much bigger clone, this may be a read error. CDR3 nucleotide sequence: TGTGCCAGCAGAATACAGGGTGGGAACACTGCAGCTTTCTTT. Translated, it gives CASRIQGGNTAAFF. The rearrangement links TRBV6-6 to TRBJ1-1, with D perhaps matching TRBD1 (6 bases). The length of the CDR3 is 14 residues. Germline V gene sequence: CDR1 MNHNY, CDR2 SVGAGI (reference sequence).

Only a few counts were recorded for this clonotype. The chain has TRBV20-1 and TRBJ2-1, with D maybe TRBD2 (6 bases). This CDR3 has 12 residues. Germline V gene data show CDR1 as DFQATT and CDR2 as SNEGSKA (reference sequence). V gave up 6 bases and J gave up 2 bases, with 8 bases separating them. The CDR3: CSARTTYNEQFF. The CDR3 nucleotides read TGCAGTGCACGGACTACCTACAATGAGCAGTTCTTC.

The chain is built from TRBV12-3 or TRBV12-4 and TRBJ2-7; D not resolved. The J call may be incorrect, as the DNA end agrees better with TRBJ2-5. The CDR3 loop spans 15 amino acids. CDR3 sequence (DNA): TGTGCCAGCAGTTTACATGGAACTGGCAAAGGGACCCAGTACTTC. Encoded protein: CASSLHGTGKGTQYF.

The chain has TRBV7-9 and TRBJ2-5; 12 bases match TRBD2. The CDR3 covers 17 residues. Unmatched junction bases numbered 9, after V lost 5 bases and J lost 2 bases. Germline V gives CDR1 SEHNR, CDR2 FQNEAQ (reference sequence). The CDR3, as DNA: TGTGCCAGCAGCACGACTAGCGGGAGTCCTCCACAAGAGACCCAGTACTTC. Encoded protein: CASSTTSGSPPQETQYF.

In its sample, this clonotype was seen a few times. The V call is TRBV5-1, the J call TRBJ2-5; 11 bases match TRBD1. V lost 5 bases and J lost 1; bases outside the gene matches: 7. Germline V gene lookup returns CDR1 SGHRS and CDR2 YFSETQ. The CDR3 consists of 16 residues. CDR3: CASSGGTGGSQETQYF. CDR3 sequence (DNA): TGCGCCAGCAGTGGAGGGACAGGGGGTTCCCAAGAGACCCAGTACTTC.

This clonotype appeared many times. The V and J genes are TRBV7-2 and TRBJ1-2; D gene uncertain. With 5 bases removed from V and 0 bases from J, the gap between germline ends came to 16 bases. Looked up from germline, CDR1 is SGHTA and CDR2 is FQGNSA. The CDR3 has 16 amino acids. CDR3 nucleotide sequence: TGTGCCAGCAGCCCCCCAGTGAGGTTAGCTAACTATGGCTACACCTTC. Amino acid sequence: CASSPPVRLANYGYTF.

V is TRBV12-3 or TRBV12-4 and J is TRBJ2-3; TRBD1 matches 11 bases. CDR3 size: 14 residues. V was clipped by 7 bases and J by 5 bases; unmatched bases: 5. The CDR3 sequence is CASTGDRGLDTQYF. The DNA for the CDR3 is TGTGCCAGCACCGGGGACAGGGGGTTAGATACGCAGTATTTT.

V gene TRBV29-1 combines with J gene TRBJ2-3; D gene ambiguous. Germline-derived CDR1 and CDR2 are SQVTM and ANQGSEA. V was shortened by 0 bases and J by 4 bases, with 2 bases between the two germline ends. This CDR3 has 11 residues. CDR3: CSVEEADTQYF. The CDR3 DNA sequence: TGCAGCGTTGAAGAGGCAGATACGCAGTATTTT.

The chain couples TRBV29-1 to TRBJ2-7; 9 bases map to TRBD2. Germline CDR1 reads SQVTM; CDR2 reads ANQGSEA. The V segment lost 4 bases and the J segment 2 bases; nucleotides outside the gene matches: 3. The CDR3 totals 13 residues. CDR3 sequence reads: CSVALAGTYEQYF. DNA of the CDR3: TGCAGCGTTGCCCTAGCGGGAACCTACGAGCAGTACTTC.

The rearrangement links TRBV29-1 to TRBJ2-1, with 8 bases identical to TRBD2. V shed 4 bases, J shed 4 bases, and the junction held 6 bases outside the gene matches. The CDR3 loop spans 14 amino acids. CDR1 and CDR2 (germline): SQVTM, ANQGSEA. The CDR3 DNA is TGCAGCGTTGGTGGCGGGAGGTTGTACAATGAGCAGTTCTTC. Amino acid sequence: CSVGGGRLYNEQFF.

Regarding this clonotype: Mismatch with germline at one junction end may stem from a read error. The chain is built from TRBV27 and TRBJ1-2; D perhaps matches TRBD1 (6 bases). CDR3 size: 12 residues. The germline gives CDR1 MNHEY, CDR2 SMNVEV (reference sequence). CDR3: CANSLGGLSYTF. DNA of the CDR3: TGTGCCAACAGTTTAGGGGGGTTGTCATACACCTTC.

V usage is TRBV18 and J usage is TRBJ1-2; unclear D gene. The CDR3 consists of 14 residues. The V end was cut by 1 base, the J end by 2 bases, with 8 bases between. CDR1 is KGHSH, CDR2 LQKENI, per germline. The CDR3 here is CASSPRSENYGYTF. CDR3 nucleotide sequence: TGTGCCAGCTCACCACGTTCGGAAAACTATGGCTACACCTTC.

This clonotype has just a few counts. V gene TRBV5-1 combines with J gene TRBJ2-5, with D maybe TRBD2 (5 bases). V shed 6 bases and J shed 4 bases, with 13 bases lying between them. This CDR3 is 13 amino acids long. Germline CDR1 reads SGHRS; CDR2 reads YFSETQ. Here the CDR3 DNA reads TGCGCCAGCACTCGGGGAGAGGGAGAGACCCAGTACTTC. Protein sequence: CASTRGEGETQYF.

The chain is built from TRBV7-6 and TRBJ2-3; TRBD1 might be the D (6 bases). The germline V and J ends were trimmed by 5 bases and 5 bases, with 14 bases remaining between them. This CDR3 contains 14 residues. Germline assignment: CDR1 SGHVS and CDR2 FNYEAQ. CDR3 DNA: TGTGCCAGCAGCGTTCGTTCCAGGGGAGATACGCAGTATTTT. Its protein product is CASSVRSRGDTQYF.

This clonotype was seen only a few times. The genes are TRBV3-1 and TRBJ2-1; D gene ambiguous. This CDR3 comprises 13 residues. V shed 0 bases and J shed 12 bases, with 12 bases lying between them. Per germline, CDR1 LGHDT and CDR2 YNNKEL (reference sequence). CDR3 coding DNA: TGTGCCAGCAGCCAAGATGGTCCCCTGGGGCAGTTCTTC. Encoded protein: CASSQDGPLGQFF.

The chain joins TRBV7-9 to TRBJ2-7; D gene ambiguous. From germline, CDR1 is SEHNR and CDR2 FQNEAQ (reference sequence). Trimming took off 5 bases at V and 1 base at J, with 12 bases between the two ends. CDR3 size: 14 residues. The CDR3 is CASSPPMRSYEQYF. DNA for the CDR3: TGTGCCAGCAGCCCCCCTATGCGTTCCTACGAGCAGTACTTC.

The chain recombines TRBV30 with TRBJ2-7, with 9 bases matching TRBD2. This CDR3 spans 14 amino acids. Germline V gene data show CDR1 as GTSNPN and CDR2 as SVGIG (reference sequence). Losses at the gene ends were 3 bases for V and 0 bases for J; bases not matched to a gene: 3. The CDR3 sequence is CAWSLAGSSYEQYF. CDR3 sequence (DNA): TGTGCCTGGAGCCTAGCGGGAAGCTCCTACGAGCAGTACTTC.

In DNA, the CDR3 is TGTGCCAGCAGCCAGGGATCTTACAATGAGCAGTACTTC. It translates to CASSQGSYNEQYF. The genes are TRBV7-2 and TRBJ2-5; D might be TRBD1 (5 bases). From germline, CDR1 is SGHTA and CDR2 FQGNSA. CDR3 size: 13 residues. Deletions cut 5 bases from V and 11 bases from J, with 18 bases between.

The rearrangement uses TRBV20-1 and TRBJ2-7; D may be TRBD1 or TRBD2 (5 bases each). Between the trimmed V and J ends, which lost 0 bases and 3 bases, there was a span of 15 bases. Germline V gene data show CDR1 as DFQATT and CDR2 as SNEGSKA (reference sequence). This CDR3 is 15 amino acids long. The CDR3 reads CSARDYSGSGYEQYF. The CDR3 DNA reads as TGCAGTGCTAGAGATTATTCAGGGAGTGGCTACGAGCAGTACTTC.

This chain joins TRBV5-5 and TRBJ1-2; 8 bases map to TRBD1. CDR1 and CDR2 from the germline V gene are SGHKS and YYEKEE (reference sequence). The junction had 7 bases not matched to a gene; V was cut back by 4 bases and J by 5 bases. The CDR3 extends over 14 amino acids. The CDR3 sequence: CASSARTGPYGYTF. CDR3 in DNA: TGTGCCAGCAGCGCGCGGACAGGGCCGTATGGCTACACCTTC.

This clonotype was recorded a few times. V gene TRBV9 combines with J gene TRBJ2-3; D possibly corresponds to TRBD1 (5 bases). The CDR3 has 13 amino acids. The V end lost 3 bases, the J end lost 4 bases, and 9 bases lay between the germline ends. Germline V gives CDR1 SGDLS, CDR2 YYNGEE. CDR3 sequence (DNA): TGTGCCAGCAGCGCGCAAGGGGCAGATACGCAGTATTTT. Residues: CASSAQGADTQYF.

This CDR3 reads CASSPSDRVKQYF. CDR3 DNA: TGTGCCAGCAGCCCGTCGGACCGTGTCAAGCAGTACTTC. V is TRBV7-2 and J is TRBJ2-4; D uncertain. Trimming cost V 5 bases and J 13 bases, with 18 bases left between them. This CDR3 is built from 13 residues. Germline CDR1 SGHTA, CDR2 FQGNSA.

This rearrangement joins TRBV20-1 to TRBJ1-3; 10 nucleotides match TRBD1. Germline CDR1 and CDR2: DFQATT and SNEGSKA (reference sequence). V shed 3 bases, J shed 2 bases, and the junction held 4 bases outside the gene matches. This CDR3 spans 15 amino acids. CDR3 DNA: TGCAGTGCTAGCCCCGGGACAGGGGCTGGAAACACCATATATTTT. Its translation is CSASPGTGAGNTIYF.

This clonotype was picked up a small number of times. The rearrangement links TRBV20-1 to TRBJ1-2; 8 bases are a match to TRBD1. This CDR3 region has 13 residues. The germline V gene encodes CDR1 DFQATT and CDR2 SNEGSKA (reference sequence). J gave up 1 base and V 5 bases, and 3 bases lay outside the gene matches. This CDR3 reads CSASTGGNYGYTF. DNA for the CDR3: TGCAGTGCTTCTACAGGGGGTAACTATGGCTACACCTTC.